This entry lists 17 T cell receptor beta chains sequenced from one sample in a study of immune heterogeneity within non-small cell lung tumors. Genomic DNA from bulk tumor acted as the template, and around 630 ng was loaded per sample. Surgeons took several biopsies per primary tumor, spaced far apart, during surgery. Patients had untreated, newly diagnosed non-small cell lung cancer and underwent curative surgery. A multiplex PCR containing 32 V primers and 13 J primers was used to amplify TCR beta CDR3. TCRdb reprocessed the multiplex PCR reads with MiXCR, giving one entry per CDR3 protein. The table has some 22,000 distinct CDR3 sequences, around 28% seen once. Material: lung tumor tissue. The receptors come from a man aged 40-50 years with non-small cell lung cancer.

This clonotype rates as medium-sized (0.01 to 0.1%). J is TRBJ2-7 and V is TRBV6-1; 7 bases agree with TRBD1. Germline CDR1 is MNHNS and CDR2 is SASEGT. Unmatched junction bases numbered 8, after V lost 6 bases and J lost 0 bases. The CDR3 is 15 amino acids. The CDR3 region is CASRLTGTGSYEQYF. In DNA, the CDR3 is TGTGCCAGCAGGCTGACAGGGACGGGCTCCTACGAGCAGTACTTC.

The chain recombines TRBV9 with TRBJ2-1, with 8 bases that match TRBD2. Germline V gene data show CDR1 as SGDLS and CDR2 as YYNGEE. This CDR3 spans 17 amino acids. The ends lost 4 bases at V and 6 bases at J; junction bases unmatched: 15. The CDR3 DNA is TGTGCCAGCAGCCCCCGGGTAGCGGGATTTCAAGGCAATGAGCAGTTCTTC. Protein product: CASSPRVAGFQGNEQFF. The variable domain in full, with the rest retrieved from reference TRBV9 and TRBJ2-1, is DSGVTQTPKHLITATGQRVTLRCSPRSGDLSVYWYQQSLDQGLQFLIQYYNGEERAKGNILERFSAQQFPDLHSELNLSSLELGDSALYFCASSPRVAGFQGNEQFFGPGTRLTVL.

The table lists this clonotype with many counts. The gene calls are TRBV19 and TRBJ2-7; D remains ambiguous. In germline, CDR1 is LNHDA, CDR2 SQIVND (reference sequence). V was pared by 4 bases and J by 6 bases, with 10 bases between. There are 12 residues in the CDR3. CDR3 coding DNA: TGTGCCAGTAGTAATAGACCCCTCGAGCAGTACTTC. The encoded protein is CASSNRPLEQYF.

This clonotype came up a few times. The J gene is TRBJ2-1, the V gene TRBV7-2; 7 positions match TRBD2. The junction had 5 bases not matched to a gene; V was cut back by 5 bases and J by 7 bases. This CDR3 spans 13 amino acids. Per the germline V gene, CDR1 is SGHTA and CDR2 is FQGNSA. The CDR3 DNA is TGTGCCAGCAGCCTACTAGCGATGAATGAGCAGTTCTTC. As protein: CASSLLAMNEQFF.

This clonotype was found many times. The chain has TRBV11-3 and TRBJ1-6; unclear D gene. CDR3 length: 14 amino acids. The germline V and J ends were trimmed by 5 bases and 6 bases, with 11 bases remaining between them. Germline V gene lookup returns CDR1 SGHNT and CDR2 YENEEA. CDR3 in DNA: TGTGCCAGCAGCCCCGGTGTAGCTAATTCACCCCTCCACTTT. This sequence encodes CASSPGVANSPLHF.

By share, this clonotype counts as medium-sized. The chain joins TRBV12-3 or TRBV12-4 to TRBJ2-2; 13 bases map to TRBD2. The V gene end was trimmed by 6 bases and the J gene end by 4 bases; junction bases not matched to a gene: 5. CDR3 length: 16 amino acids. The CDR3 DNA reads as TGTGCCAGCAGCCTGACTAGCGGGAGGAGCACCGGGGAGCTGTTTTTT. It yields the protein CASSLTSGRSTGELFF.

This clonotype was seen repeatedly, ten times or more. This chain joins TRBV11-3 and TRBJ1-3; no definite D call. This CDR3 region has 16 residues. Trimming removed 4 bases from V and 0 bases from J, with 13 bases in between. Germline V gene sequence: CDR1 SGHNT, CDR2 YENEEA. CDR3 in DNA: TGTGCCAGCAGCTCCAGGAAGTACAGCTCTGGAAACACCATATATTTT. Amino acids: CASSSRKYSSGNTIYF. Complete variable domain (other parts from reference TRBV11-3 and TRBJ1-3): EAGVVQSPRYKIIEKKQPVAFWCNPISGHNTLYWYLQNLGQGPELLIRYENEEAVDDSQLPKDRFSAERLKGVDSTLKIQPAELGDSAVYLCASSSRKYSSGNTIYFGEGSWLTVV.

A word on this clonotype: One end of the junction does not line up with germline, which may come from a read error. The gene calls are TRBV7-2 and TRBJ2-1, with unresolved D. Germline loops: CDR1 SGHTA, CDR2 FQGNSA. The CDR3 length is 14 residues. CDR3 bases: TGTGCCAGCAGCTCCCGACTTAGAGCCAATGATCAGTTCTTC. Translating it yields CASSSRLRANDQFF.

The genes are TRBV5-4 and TRBJ2-3; 7 positions agree with TRBD2. The length of the CDR3 is 15 residues. Germline-derived CDR1 and CDR2 are SGHNT and YYREEE (reference sequence). The V and J ends lost 4 bases and 5 bases, in that order; junction bases with no gene match: 10. CDR3 DNA sequence: TGTGCCAGCAGCCCCTCGGCGGGAGAGGGAGATACGCAGTATTTT. Translation: CASSPSAGEGDTQYF.

A remark on this clonotype: This could be a read error, since a much larger clone is one nucleotide away. The chain joins TRBV2 to TRBJ2-7; D might be TRBD2 (6 bases). Germline assignment: CDR1 SNHLY and CDR2 FYNNEI. The CDR3 runs 13 residues. The CDR3 sequence: CAGSAGRQYEQYF. CDR3 bases: TGTGCCGGCAGTGCGGGACGCCAATACGAGCAGTACTTC.

This clonotype has only a few counts. The V call is TRBV7-2, the J call TRBJ1-1; D is undetermined. This CDR3 comprises 16 residues. The ends were cut back, 5 bases at V and 0 bases at J, with 16 bases in the middle. Per germline, CDR1 SGHTA and CDR2 FQGNSA. CDR3 residues: CASSPKSGRMNTEAFF. In DNA form, the CDR3 reads TGTGCCAGCAGCCCTAAGTCGGGCCGTATGAACACTGAAGCTTTCTTT.

In its sample, this clonotype was seen a few times. This sequence joins TRBV27 and TRBJ2-3; the D gene is possibly TRBD2 (6 bases). The CDR3 consists of 16 residues. Germline loops: CDR1 MNHEY, CDR2 SMNVEV (reference sequence). The germline V and J ends were trimmed by 6 bases and 0 bases, with 16 bases remaining between them. The CDR3 sequence is CASSLRPSGSTDTQYF. The CDR3 DNA reads TGTGCCAGCAGCCTCCGCCCCAGCGGGAGCACAGATACGCAGTATTTT.

This clonotype was detected a few times. The rearrangement joins TRBV7-6 to TRBJ2-1; the match to TRBD2 covers 12 bases. The CDR3 length is 16 residues. Unmatched junction bases numbered 10, after V lost 5 bases and J lost 8 bases. Germline lookup yields CDR1 SGHVS and CDR2 FNYEAQ. The CDR3 sequence is CASSPGTSGPWDEQFF. CDR3 DNA sequence: TGTGCCAGCAGCCCTGGGACTAGCGGGCCCTGGGATGAGCAGTTCTTC.

In the case of this clonotype: A much bigger clone sits one base away, suggesting this may be a read error. The rearrangement joins TRBV7-9 to TRBJ2-7; 12 positions match TRBD2. V lost 5 bases and J lost 7; bases outside the gene matches: 9. There are 15 residues in the CDR3. Germline loops: CDR1 SEHNR, CDR2 FQNEAQ (reference sequence). Written as DNA, the CDR3 is TGTGCCAGCAGCCCCTCTAGCGGGAGGGACGGTGAGCAGTACTTC. Its protein is CASSPSSGRDGEQYF.

Notes on this clonotype: A much larger clone differs by one base, so this may be a read error. This chain links TRBV2 with TRBJ2-3; 7 bases agree with TRBD2. Germline values: CDR1 SNHLY, CDR2 FYNNEI. CDR3 length equals 13 residues. The CDR3 DNA reads TGTCCCAGCAGCGGGACTACCACAGATACGCAGTATTTT. It yields the protein CPSSGTTTDTQYF.

The count of this clonotype is one. This chain links TRBV6-2 or TRBV6-3 with TRBJ1-1; 7 bases are a match to TRBD1. V gave up 7 bases and J gave up 8 bases; unmatched junction bases: 16. The CDR3 runs 15 residues. Germline lookup yields CDR1 MNHEY and CDR2 SVGEGT. Here the CDR3 reads CASTSGGEPPLEAFF. Here the CDR3 DNA reads TGTGCCAGCACCTCAGGGGGGGAGCCCCCACTAGAAGCTTTCTTT.

Notes on this clonotype: A read error may explain this, as a much larger clone is one base away. V usage is TRBV24-1 and J usage is TRBJ1-3; TRBD1 agrees at 9 bases. Germline V gene sequence: CDR1 KGHDR, CDR2 SFDVKD. The CDR3 length is 13 residues. The CDR3 is CATGTGPGNTMYF. The CDR3 coding sequence is TGTGCCACCGGGACAGGGCCTGGAAACACCATGTATTTT.